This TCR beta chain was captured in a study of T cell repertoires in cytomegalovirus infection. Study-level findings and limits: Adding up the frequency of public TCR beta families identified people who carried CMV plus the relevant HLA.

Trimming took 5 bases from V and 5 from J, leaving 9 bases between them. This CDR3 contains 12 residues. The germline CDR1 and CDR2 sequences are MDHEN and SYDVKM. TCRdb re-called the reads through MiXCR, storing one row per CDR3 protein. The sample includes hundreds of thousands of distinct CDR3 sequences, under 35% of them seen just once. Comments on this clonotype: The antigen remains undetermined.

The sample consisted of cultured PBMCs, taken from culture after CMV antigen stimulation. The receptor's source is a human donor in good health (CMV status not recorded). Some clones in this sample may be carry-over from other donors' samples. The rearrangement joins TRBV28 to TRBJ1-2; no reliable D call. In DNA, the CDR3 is TGTGCCAGCAGTAATAGTGGATATGGCTACACCTTC. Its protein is CASSNSGYGYTF.